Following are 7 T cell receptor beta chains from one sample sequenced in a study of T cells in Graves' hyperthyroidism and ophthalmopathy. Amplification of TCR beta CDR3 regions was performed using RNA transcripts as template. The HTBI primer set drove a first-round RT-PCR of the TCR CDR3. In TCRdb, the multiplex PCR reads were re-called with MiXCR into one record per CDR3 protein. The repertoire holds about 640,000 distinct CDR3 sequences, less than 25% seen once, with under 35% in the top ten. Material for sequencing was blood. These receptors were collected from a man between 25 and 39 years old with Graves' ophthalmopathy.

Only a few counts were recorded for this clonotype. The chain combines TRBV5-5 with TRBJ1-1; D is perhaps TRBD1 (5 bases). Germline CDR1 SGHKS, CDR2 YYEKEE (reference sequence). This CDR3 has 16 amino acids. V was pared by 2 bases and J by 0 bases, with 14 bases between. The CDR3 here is CASSFGGGTLNTEAFF. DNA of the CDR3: TGTGCCAGCAGCTTTGGGGGGGGTACCTTGAACACTGAAGCTTTCTTT. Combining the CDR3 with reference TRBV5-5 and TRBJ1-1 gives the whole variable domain DAGVTQSPTHLIKTRGQQVTLRCSPISGHKSVSWYQQVLGQGPQFIFQYYEKEERGRGNFPDRFSARQFPNYSSELNVNALLLGDSALYLCASSFGGGTLNTEAFFGQGTRLTVV.

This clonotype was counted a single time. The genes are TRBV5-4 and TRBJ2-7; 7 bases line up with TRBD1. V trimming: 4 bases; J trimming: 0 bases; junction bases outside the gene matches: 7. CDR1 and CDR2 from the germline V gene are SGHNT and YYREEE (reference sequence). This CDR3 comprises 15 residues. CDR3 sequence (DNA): TGTGCCAGCAGCACAGGGGCCGAGAGCTCCTACGAGCAGTACTTC. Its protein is CASSTGAESSYEQYF.

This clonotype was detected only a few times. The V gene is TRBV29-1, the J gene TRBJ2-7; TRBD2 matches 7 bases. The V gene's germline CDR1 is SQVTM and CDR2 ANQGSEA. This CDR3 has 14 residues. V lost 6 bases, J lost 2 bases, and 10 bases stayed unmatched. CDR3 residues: CSVKATGLAYEQYF. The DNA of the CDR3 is TGCAGCGTAAAAGCGACCGGACTAGCCTACGAGCAGTACTTC.

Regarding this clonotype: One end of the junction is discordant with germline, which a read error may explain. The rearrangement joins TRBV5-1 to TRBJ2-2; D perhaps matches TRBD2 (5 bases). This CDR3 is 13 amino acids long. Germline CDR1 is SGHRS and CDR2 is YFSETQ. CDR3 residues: CASSLDVTGEPFF. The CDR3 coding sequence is TGCGCCAGCAGCTTGGATGTCACCGGGGAGCCGTTTTTT.

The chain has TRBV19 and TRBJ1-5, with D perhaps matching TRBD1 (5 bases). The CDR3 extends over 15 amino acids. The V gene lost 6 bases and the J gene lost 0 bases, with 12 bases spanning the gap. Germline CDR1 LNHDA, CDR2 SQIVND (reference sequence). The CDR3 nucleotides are TGTGCCAGTAGGGGGGGAGATTATAGCAATCAGCCCCAGCATTTT. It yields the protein CASRGGDYSNQPQHF.

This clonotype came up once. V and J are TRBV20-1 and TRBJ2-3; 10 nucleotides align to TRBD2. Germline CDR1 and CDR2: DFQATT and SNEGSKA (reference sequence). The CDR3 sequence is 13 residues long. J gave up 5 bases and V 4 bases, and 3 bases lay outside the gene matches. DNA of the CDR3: TGCAGTGCTACTAGCGGGAGAAAAGATACGCAGTATTTT. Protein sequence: CSATSGRKDTQYF.

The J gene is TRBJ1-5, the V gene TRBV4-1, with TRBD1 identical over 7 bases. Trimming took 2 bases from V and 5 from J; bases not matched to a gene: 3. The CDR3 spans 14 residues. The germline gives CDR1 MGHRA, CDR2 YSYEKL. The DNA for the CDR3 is TGCGCCAGCAGCCAAACAGGGGTGGATCAGCCCCAGCATTTT. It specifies CASSQTGVDQPQHF.